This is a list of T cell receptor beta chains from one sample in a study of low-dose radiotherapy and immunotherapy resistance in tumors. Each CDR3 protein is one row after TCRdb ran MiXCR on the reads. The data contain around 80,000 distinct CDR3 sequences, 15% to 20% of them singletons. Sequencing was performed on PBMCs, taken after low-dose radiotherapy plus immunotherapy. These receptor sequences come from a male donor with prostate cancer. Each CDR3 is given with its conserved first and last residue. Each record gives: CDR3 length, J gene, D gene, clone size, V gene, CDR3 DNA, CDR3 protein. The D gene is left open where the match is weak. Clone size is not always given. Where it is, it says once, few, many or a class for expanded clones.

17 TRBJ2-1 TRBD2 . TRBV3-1 TGTGCCAGCAGCCAAGAGTTGGGACTAGCGGCCTACAATGAGCAGTTCTTC CASSQELGLAAYNEQFF
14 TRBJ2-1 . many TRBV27 TGTGCCAGCGCTAGACTAGGCTCCTACAATGAGCAGTTCTTC CASARLGSYNEQFF
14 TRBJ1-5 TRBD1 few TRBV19 TGTGCCAGTACCGGGACAGAAAGCAATCAGCCCCAGCATTTT CASTGTESNQPQHF
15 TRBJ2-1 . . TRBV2 TGTGCCAGCAGTGATGACAGGAGGTCCTACAATGAGCAGTTCTTC CASSDDRRSYNEQFF
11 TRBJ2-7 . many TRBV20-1 TGCAGTGCTAGCTGGACAGACGAGCAGTACTTC CSASWTDEQYF
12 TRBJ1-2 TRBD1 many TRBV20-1 TGCAGTGCAGTAGACAGGGGGCATGGCTACACCTTC CSAVDRGHGYTF
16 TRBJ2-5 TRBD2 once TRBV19 TGTGCCAGTAGTATCGGGACTAGCGGGTACCAAGAGACCCAGTACTTC CASSIGTSGYQETQYF
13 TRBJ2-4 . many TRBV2 TGTGCCAGCAGTAGTGGCACTAAAAACATTCAGTACTTC CASSSGTKNIQYF
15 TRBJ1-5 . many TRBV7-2 TGTGCCAGCAGCTTAGACGGGGTGGGGAATCAGCCCCAGCATTTT CASSLDGVGNQPQHF
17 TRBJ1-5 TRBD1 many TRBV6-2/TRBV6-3 TGTGCCAGCAGTTACTCGACTTGGACAGGGCCCAATCAGCCCCAGCATTTT CASSYSTWTGPNQPQHF
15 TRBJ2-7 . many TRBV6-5 TGTGCCAGCAGTTACGACGGGACACCATACTACGAGCAGTACTTC CASSYDGTPYYEQYF
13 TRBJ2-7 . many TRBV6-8 TGTGCCAGCAGTTACTCGATAGGGAAGGGACAGTACTTC CASSYSIGKGQYF
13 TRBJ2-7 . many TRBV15 TGTGCCACCAGCAGAGATAAGTTTTACGAGCAGTACTTC CATSRDKFYEQYF
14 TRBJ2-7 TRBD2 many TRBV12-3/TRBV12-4 TGTGCCAGCAGTTTGAGCGGGACGGGGCACGAGCAGTACTTC CASSLSGTGHEQYF